These 10 T cell receptor beta chains share one sample of origin, sequenced in a study of T cells after yellow fever vaccination. MiXCR was run by TCRdb on the 5' RACE reads, yielding one entry per CDR3 protein. The profile shows about 340,000 distinct CDR3 sequences, 12% of them singletons. The input for sequencing was CD4+ T cells sorted from PBMCs, taken 15 days after the yellow fever booster vaccination. Source of these receptors: a man between 18 and 29 years old who received the YFV17D yellow fever vaccine.

Only a few counts were recorded for this clonotype. V is TRBV6-5 and J is TRBJ2-3; no definite D call. V lost 5 bases, J lost 0 bases, and 12 bases lay in between. The CDR3 runs to 15 residues. Germline lookup yields CDR1 MNHEY and CDR2 SVGAGI. This CDR3 reads CASSRRTTSTDTQYF. The CDR3 DNA sequence: TGTGCCAGCAGTCGCAGAACCACCAGCACAGATACGCAGTATTTT.

This clonotype was observed a handful of times. CDR3 region: CASSLGLPVGAFF. The CDR3 region has the DNA TGTGCCAGCAGCTTGGGGCTCCCGGTGGGAGCTTTCTTT. The rearrangement links TRBV7-9 to TRBJ1-1, with D possibly TRBD1 on 5 matching bases. V dropped 3 bases and J dropped 10 bases, with 15 bases sitting between them. Germline loops: CDR1 SEHNR, CDR2 FQNEAQ (reference sequence). The CDR3 contains 13 residues. Using reference TRBV7-9 and TRBJ1-1 for the parts outside the CDR3, the full variable domain is DTGVSQNPRHKITKRGQNVTFRCDPISEHNRLYWYRQTLGQGPEFLTYFQNEAQLEKSRLLSDRFSAERPKGSFSTLEIQRTEQGDSAMYLCASSLGLPVGAFFGQGTRLTVV.

In its sample, this clonotype was seen many times. V usage is TRBV5-5 and J usage is TRBJ2-3, with D perhaps TRBD2 (6 bases). V was shortened by 4 bases and J by 2 bases, with 14 bases between the two germline ends. Germline V gives CDR1 SGHKS, CDR2 YYEKEE (reference sequence). The CDR3 is 15 amino acids. CDR3 loop: CASSIPRGTTDTQYF. The CDR3 bases are TGTGCCAGCAGCATACCTCGGGGGACCACAGATACGCAGTATTTT. The full variable domain, its missing parts supplied by reference TRBV5-5 and TRBJ2-3, is DAGVTQSPTHLIKTRGQQVTLRCSPISGHKSVSWYQQVLGQGPQFIFQYYEKEERGRGNFPDRFSARQFPNYSSELNVNALLLGDSALYLCASSIPRGTTDTQYFGPGTRLTVL.

The genes are TRBV7-9 and TRBJ2-4; 11 bases are shared with TRBD2. The V gene end was trimmed by 3 bases and the J gene end by 9 bases; junction bases not matched to a gene: 25. The CDR3 consists of 21 residues. Per the germline V gene, CDR1 is SEHNR and CDR2 is FQNEAQ (reference sequence). The CDR3 DNA reads as TGTGCCAGCAGCTTTGCCTTGGGGCGTTCTTGGCTAGCGGGGGGCCGGCTCATTCAGTACTTC. It translates to CASSFALGRSWLAGGRLIQYF.

The chain uses TRBV12-3 or TRBV12-4 and TRBJ2-7, with TRBD1 matching over 9 bases. The CDR3 runs 14 residues. The V segment lost 1 base and the J segment 2 bases; nucleotides outside the gene matches: 0. CDR3 in DNA: TGTGCCAGCAGTTTAGGGGACAGGGCCTACGAGCAGTACTTC. The encoded protein is CASSLGDRAYEQYF.

J is TRBJ1-1 and V is TRBV7-9; a weak D match, TRBD1 (5 bases). V was cut by 5 bases and J by 1 base, with 14 bases left in between. The CDR3 consists of 15 residues. Germline-derived CDR1 and CDR2 are SEHNR and FQNEAQ (reference sequence). CDR3 nucleotide sequence: TGTGCCAGCAGCCCAGGTCCGACAGCGAACACTGAAGCTTTCTTT. Translated: CASSPGPTANTEAFF.

This clonotype was counted at least ten times. The gene calls are TRBV10-3 and TRBJ2-1, with D hard to call. Germline-derived CDR1 and CDR2 are ENHRY and SYGVKD. This CDR3 comprises 12 residues. Trimming cost V 0 bases and J 8 bases, with 5 bases left between them. The DNA of the CDR3 is TGTGCCATCAGTGAGTCTCGGGATGAGCAGTTCTTC. This translates into CAISESRDEQFF.

This clonotype was seen a handful of times. The rearrangement uses TRBV20-1 and TRBJ1-3; 7 bases are shared with TRBD1. Germline trimming cut 6 bases from V and 0 bases from J; bases unmatched to any gene: 5. Germline-derived CDR1 and CDR2 are DFQATT and SNEGSKA (reference sequence). The CDR3 runs 14 residues. The CDR3 DNA reads as TGCAGTGCCGAAGACAGGGTCTCTGGAAACACCATATATTTT. Translation: CSAEDRVSGNTIYF.

V and J are TRBV6-6 and TRBJ2-3; D ambiguous. Trimming took 7 bases from V and 2 from J, leaving 10 bases between them. Looked up from germline, CDR1 is MNHNY and CDR2 is SVGAGI (reference sequence). CDR3 length equals 13 residues. CDR3 coding DNA: TGTGCCAGCACCCTTCCCACCACAGATACGCAGTATTTT. The encoded protein is CASTLPTTDTQYF.

This chain connects TRBV7-9 to TRBJ1-4, with D maybe TRBD1 (5 bases). CDR1 is SEHNR and CDR2 is FQNEAQ in the germline V gene (reference sequence). The CDR3 consists of 16 residues. The germline V and J ends were trimmed by 5 bases and 7 bases, with 20 bases remaining between them. CDR3 sequence (DNA): TGTGCCAGCAGCGCCCCTCGGGGACTTATCGGTGAAAAACTGTTTTTT. Its protein product is CASSAPRGLIGEKLFF.